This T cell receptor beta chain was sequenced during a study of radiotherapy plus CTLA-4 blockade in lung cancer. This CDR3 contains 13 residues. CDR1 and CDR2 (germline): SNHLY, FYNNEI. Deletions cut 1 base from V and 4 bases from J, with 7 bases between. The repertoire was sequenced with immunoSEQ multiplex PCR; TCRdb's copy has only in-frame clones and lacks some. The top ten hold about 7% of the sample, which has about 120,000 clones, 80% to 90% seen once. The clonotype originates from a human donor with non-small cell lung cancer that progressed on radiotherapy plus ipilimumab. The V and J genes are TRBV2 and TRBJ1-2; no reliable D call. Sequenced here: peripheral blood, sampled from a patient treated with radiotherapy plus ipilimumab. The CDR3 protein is CASSEGFTYGYTF. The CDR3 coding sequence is TGTGCCAGCAGTGAAGGTTTTACCTATGGCTACACCTTC.